This TCR beta chain was identified during a study of shared clonotypes between healthy human individuals. Regarding this clone: What it binds is not known.

Naive-designated CD8 cells lacked CD45RO, were positively enriched for CCR7, and omitted terminally differentiated effector memory CD45RA+ cells. V lost 8 bases and J lost 3, with 19 bases in between. Germline CDR1 reads SGHNT; CDR2 reads YENEEA. CDR3 size: 15 residues. The protocol was immunoSEQ multiplex PCR, while the TCRdb copy is restricted to in-frame clones and leaves out a portion. The table shows approximately 720,000 clones, with about 90% occurring only once. Overall study findings and caveats: Sharing of clonotypes among donors was expected to vary with sequencing depth. Naive subsets tended to show greater estimated richness than memory subsets.

The sample consisted of naive CD8+ T cells sorted from blood. This sequence was found in a man in his thirties or forties in good health. The chain links TRBV11-3 to TRBJ2-5; D possibly uses TRBD1 or TRBD2 (5 bases each). In DNA, the CDR3 is TGTGCCAGCGGGGGATCGGAGGCCTCGGAAGAGACCCAGTACTTC. Its protein product is CASGGSEASEETQYF.